One sample yielded the 30 T cell receptor beta chains listed below, sequenced in a study of siplizumab effects on memory and regulatory T cells. Clones were read by immunoSEQ multiplex PCR, and TCRdb kept only the in-frame ones, dropping some. This repertoire shows approximately 120,000 clones, approximately 90% found once; its top ten account for roughly 0.75%. The sequencing input was Tregs sorted from blood. Every receptor here comes from a human donor in good health.

This rearrangement joins TRBV5-5 to TRBJ1-2, with D possibly matching TRBD1 (6 bases). Germline values: CDR1 SGHKS, CDR2 YYEKEE (reference sequence). The length of the CDR3 is 15 residues. V dropped 4 bases and J dropped 1 base, with 14 bases sitting between them. The CDR3 DNA sequence: TGTGCCAGCAGCAAGACAGGCCCAGATAACTATGGCTACACCTTC. The encoded protein is CASSKTGPDNYGYTF.

The gene calls are TRBV19 and TRBJ1-1, with D perhaps TRBD1 (6 bases). The CDR3 runs to 14 residues. Per the germline V gene, CDR1 is LNHDA and CDR2 is SQIVND (reference sequence). The V end lost 0 bases, the J end lost 5 bases, and 10 bases lay between the germline ends. CDR3 protein: CASSIDRGVTEAFF. DNA of the CDR3: TGTGCCAGTAGTATAGACAGGGGAGTTACTGAAGCTTTCTTT.

This chain uses TRBV5-1 with TRBJ1-1; no reliable D call. Germline V gene lookup returns CDR1 SGHRS and CDR2 YFSETQ. Trimming removed 1 base at V and 6 bases at J, with 16 bases between. This CDR3 is built from 15 residues. This CDR3 is CASSLLGLAGSEAFF. CDR3 bases: TGCGCCAGCAGCTTGTTGGGCCTAGCTGGGTCTGAAGCTTTCTTT.

This chain uses TRBV6-5 with TRBJ2-5, with D maybe TRBD2 (7 bases). CDR3 size: 15 residues. Trimming pared 2 bases from V and 5 bases from J, leaving 15 bases between. The V gene's germline CDR1 is MNHEY and CDR2 SVGAGI. The CDR3 DNA sequence: TGTGCCAGCAGTTACGGGGGCGGGAGCGTGGAGACCCAGTACTTC. Protein sequence: CASSYGGGSVETQYF.

The chain is built from TRBV5-6 and TRBJ2-3; no clear D. In germline, CDR1 is SGHDT, CDR2 YYEEEE. V lost 5 bases, J lost 4 bases, and 14 bases lay in between. The CDR3 runs to 14 residues. CDR3 loop: CASRSAPTSDTQYF. CDR3 coding DNA: TGTGCCAGCAGGTCCGCCCCAACTTCAGATACGCAGTATTTT.

The CDR3 sequence: CASSADRGWETQYF. CDR3 in DNA: TGTGCCAGCAGCGCGGACAGGGGTTGGGAGACCCAGTACTTC. J is TRBJ2-5 and V is TRBV7-8; 9 nucleotides agree with TRBD1. V was clipped by 5 bases and J by 5 bases; unmatched bases: 6. The germline gives CDR1 SGHVS, CDR2 FQNEAQ. This CDR3 has 14 residues.

The rearrangement joins TRBV9 to TRBJ1-4, with D possibly being TRBD1 (6 bases). The CDR3 runs to 15 residues. V lost 3 bases and J lost 4, with 13 bases in between. In germline, CDR1 is SGDLS, CDR2 YYNGEE. The CDR3 bases are TGTGCCAGCAGCGCGATGACAGGACGTAATGAAAAACTGTTTTTT. It is translated as CASSAMTGRNEKLFF.

The chain couples TRBV11-2 to TRBJ2-3; D unresolved. The V and J ends lost 1 base and 4 bases respectively, with 6 bases between them. The CDR3 length is 13 residues. Per the germline V gene, CDR1 is SGHAT and CDR2 is FQNNGV. CDR3 protein: CASSLVGADTQYF. In DNA, the CDR3 is TGTGCCAGCAGCTTAGTTGGGGCAGATACGCAGTATTTT. The variable domain in full, with the rest retrieved from reference TRBV11-2 and TRBJ2-3, is EAGVAQSPRYKIIEKRQSVAFWCNPISGHATLYWYQQILGQGPKLLIQFQNNGVVDDSQLPKDRFSAERLKGVDSTLKIQPAKLEDSAVYLCASSLVGADTQYFGPGTRLTVL.

V gene TRBV5-1 combines with J gene TRBJ1-1, with D possibly matching TRBD1 (5 bases). The CDR3 spans 15 residues. V lost 6 bases and J lost 0, with 15 bases in between. The germline CDR1 and CDR2 sequences are SGHRS and YFSETQ. CDR3 sequence: CASTLGGVMNTEAFF. In DNA, the CDR3 is TGCGCCAGCACCCTTGGGGGGGTCATGAACACTGAAGCTTTCTTT.

With regard to this clone: The junction departs from germline at one end; a sequencing error may be responsible. The sample contains more than one DNA sequence encoding this CDR3. The gene calls are TRBV19 and TRBJ1-1, with 8 positions matching TRBD1. The CDR3 sequence is 13 residues long. Germline V lookup: CDR1 LNHDA, CDR2 SQIVND (reference sequence). DNA for the CDR3: TGTGCCAGCAGTATCTTCTACAGGGGGATAGCTTTCTTT. Translated, it gives CASSIFYRGIAFF. The full variable domain, in which reference TRBV19 and TRBJ1-1 provide the parts outside the CDR3, is DGGITQSPKYLFRKEGQNVTLSCEQNLNHDAMYWYRQDPGQGLRLIYYSQIVNDFQKGDIAEGYSVSREKKESFPLTVTSAQKNPTAFYLCASSIFYRGIAFFGQGTRLTVV.

V is TRBV5-1 and J is TRBJ2-5, with 12 bases that match TRBD2. Germline V gene data show CDR1 as SGHRS and CDR2 as YFSETQ. The CDR3 totals 16 residues. The V and J ends lost 4 bases and 0 bases, in that order; junction bases with no gene match: 4. For the CDR3, the DNA is TGCGCCAGCAGCATGACTAGCGGGGGCCACCAAGAGACCCAGTACTTC. Amino acid sequence: CASSMTSGGHQETQYF.

The chain couples TRBV6-6 to TRBJ2-5; D may match TRBD1 or TRBD2 (5 bases each). V was clipped by 2 bases and J by 4 bases, with 14 bases between them. Germline values: CDR1 MNHNY, CDR2 SVGAGI (reference sequence). This CDR3 has 15 amino acids. In nucleotides, the CDR3 is TGTGCCAGCAGTTACCCCGGGACCGAGGGAGAGACCCAGTACTTC. The encoded protein is CASSYPGTEGETQYF.

This clone was detected once. The chain has TRBV18 and TRBJ2-6; maybe TRBD1 (5 bases). CDR1 and CDR2 from the germline V gene are KGHSH and LQKENI. The CDR3 has 17 residues. Trimming shortened V by 0 bases and J by 3 bases, and 12 bases separated the two germline ends. CDR3 in DNA: TGTGCCAGCTCACCACCTCCAGGGTTAATTGGGGCCAACGTCCTGACTTTC. Its protein is CASSPPPGLIGANVLTF.

The rearrangement joins TRBV7-9 to TRBJ1-3; TRBD1 aligns across 10 bases. V lost 5 bases to trimming and J lost 0 bases; unmatched junction nucleotides: 13. The V gene's germline CDR1 is SEHNR and CDR2 FQNEAQ (reference sequence). There are 19 residues in the CDR3. The CDR3 here is CASSRNPWDRGFSGNTIYF. As DNA, the CDR3 is TGTGCCAGCAGCCGTAACCCCTGGGACAGGGGTTTCTCTGGAAACACCATATATTTT.

V gene TRBV4-1 combines with J gene TRBJ2-3, with D possibly being TRBD1 or TRBD2 (5 bases each). There are 16 residues in the CDR3. V dropped 0 bases and J dropped 5 bases, with 15 bases sitting between them. Looked up from germline, CDR1 is MGHRA and CDR2 is YSYEKL. Here the CDR3 reads CASSQDSRGLGDTQYF. The CDR3 coding sequence is TGCGCCAGCAGCCAAGATTCTCGGGGCCTCGGAGATACGCAGTATTTT.

The chain is built from TRBV2 and TRBJ2-3, with TRBD2 matching over 7 bases. The germline V gene encodes CDR1 SNHLY and CDR2 FYNNEI. This CDR3 comprises 15 residues. Trimming cost V 10 bases and J 5 bases; bases outside gene matches: 15. The CDR3 is CATTLGLGLRDTQYF. Here the CDR3 DNA reads TGTGCCACCACCCTAGGACTAGGACTACGAGATACGCAGTATTTT. Based on the CDR3 plus reference TRBV2 and TRBJ2-3, the full variable domain is EPEVTQTPSHQVTQMGQEVILRCVPISNHLYFYWYRQILGQKVEFLVSFYNNEISEKSEIFDDQFSVERPDGSNFTLKIRSTKLEDSAMYFCATTLGLGLRDTQYFGPGTRLTVL.

The chain links TRBV19 to TRBJ1-5; D gene unclear. Trimming left V 3 bases short and J 5 bases short, with 14 bases between. CDR1 and CDR2 from the germline V gene are LNHDA and SQIVND (reference sequence). This CDR3 has 15 amino acids. The CDR3 here is CASSITGGQYQPQHF. CDR3 coding DNA: TGTGCCAGTAGTATCACCGGAGGTCAGTATCAGCCCCAGCATTTT.

The V gene is TRBV14, the J gene TRBJ1-1; D is possibly TRBD1 (5 bases). This CDR3 contains 15 residues. Germline V gives CDR1 SGHDN, CDR2 FVKESK. V was pared by 4 bases and J by 10 bases, with 22 bases between. The CDR3 protein is CASSPQGLLSSGAFF. In nucleotides, the CDR3 is TGTGCCAGCAGCCCCCAGGGCCTCCTCTCCTCGGGAGCTTTCTTT.

This clone appeared once. V and J are TRBV6-6 and TRBJ2-7; no definite D call. Trimming removed 2 bases from V and 0 bases from J, with 8 bases in between. CDR1 and CDR2 (germline): MNHNY, SVGAGI (reference sequence). This CDR3 is built from 14 residues. The CDR3: CASSYGANSYEQYF. The CDR3, as DNA: TGTGCCAGCAGTTACGGCGCTAACTCCTACGAGCAGTACTTC.

V gene TRBV2 combines with J gene TRBJ2-7; tentatively, D is TRBD2 (6 bases). The V end was cut by 6 bases, the J end by 2 bases, with 11 bases between. This CDR3 has 13 amino acids. Germline CDR1 SNHLY, CDR2 FYNNEI. The CDR3, as DNA: TGTGCCAGCAGACTAGCCGATGCCTACGAGCAGTACTTC. It yields the protein CASRLADAYEQYF.

This clone was picked up a small number of times. The chain combines TRBV5-6 with TRBJ2-2; D may match TRBD1 or TRBD2 (5 bases each). Per germline, CDR1 SGHDT and CDR2 YYEEEE. This CDR3 is built from 16 residues. The V end was cut by 1 base, the J end by 4 bases, with 14 bases between. This CDR3 is CASSLLRGARTGELFF. The CDR3 DNA is TGTGCCAGCAGCTTGCTTAGAGGGGCTCGCACCGGGGAGCTGTTTTTT. Supplemented by reference TRBV5-6 and TRBJ2-2, the full variable domain reads DAGVTQSPTHLIKTRGQQVTLRCSPKSGHDTVSWYQQALGQGPQFIFQYYEEEERQRGNFPDRFSGHQFPNYSSELNVNALLLGDSALYLCASSLLRGARTGELFFGEGSRLTVL.

The chain uses TRBV6-5 and TRBJ2-3; 7 positions match TRBD1. Unmatched junction bases numbered 8, after V lost 0 bases and J lost 5 bases. There are 16 residues in the CDR3. Germline assignment: CDR1 MNHEY and CDR2 SVGAGI. This CDR3 reads CASSYSGTVSGDTQYF. CDR3 in DNA: TGTGCCAGCAGTTACTCTGGGACAGTCTCTGGAGATACGCAGTATTTT.

This clone has just one count. The chain recombines TRBV6-5 with TRBJ2-3; tentatively, D is TRBD1 (6 bases). The V gene lost 2 bases and the J gene lost 0 bases, with 12 bases spanning the gap. The germline CDR1 and CDR2 sequences are MNHEY and SVGAGI. CDR3 length: 16 amino acids. As DNA, the CDR3 is TGTGCCAGCAGTTACATGGGACAATCTAGCACAGATACGCAGTATTTT. It codes for CASSYMGQSSTDTQYF.

The chain employs TRBV7-2 and TRBJ2-1; 12 bases match TRBD2. CDR3 length: 15 amino acids. The trim removed 6 bases at V and 5 bases at J, leaving 5 bases unmatched. Germline-derived CDR1 and CDR2 are SGHTA and FQGNSA. DNA for the CDR3: TGTGCCAGCAGTTTGGGACTAGCGGGCGACAATGAGCAGTTCTTC. This gives the protein CASSLGLAGDNEQFF. The full variable domain, its missing parts supplied by reference TRBV7-2 and TRBJ2-1, is GAGVSQSPSNKVTEKGKDVELRCDPISGHTALYWYRQSLGQGLEFLIYFQGNSAPDKSGLPSDRFSAERTGGSVSTLTIQRTQQEDSAVYLCASSLGLAGDNEQFFGPGTRLTVL.

The rearrangement uses TRBV25-1 and TRBJ2-7; D is possibly TRBD1 or TRBD2 (5 bases each). Germline loops: CDR1 MGHDK, CDR2 SYGVNS. The CDR3 contains 13 residues. The ends were cut back, 6 bases at V and 2 bases at J, with 11 bases in the middle. CDR3: CASSPGTPYEQYF. The DNA of the CDR3 is TGTGCCAGCAGCCCCGGGACGCCCTACGAGCAGTACTTC.

J is TRBJ2-4 and V is TRBV18, with TRBD2 identical over 16 bases. This CDR3 is built from 17 residues. Germline assignment: CDR1 KGHSH and CDR2 LQKENI. J was trimmed by 9 bases and V by 3 bases; bases with no gene match: 8. The chain's CDR3 is CASSPGTSGRARSIQYF. The CDR3 nucleotides are TGTGCCAGCTCACCTGGGACTAGCGGGAGGGCCCGTAGCATTCAGTACTTC.

The V gene is TRBV7-2, the J gene TRBJ2-4, with D uncertain. V was pared by 1 base and J by 1 base, with 14 bases between. The CDR3 totals 17 residues. The germline V gene has CDR1 SGHTA and CDR2 FQGNSA. The CDR3 bases are TGTGCCAGCAGCTTAGGGGTAGGCGGTGTCGCCAAAAACATTCAGTACTTC. Protein sequence: CASSLGVGGVAKNIQYF. The full variable domain, rest sourced from reference TRBV7-2 and TRBJ2-4, is GAGVSQSPSNKVTEKGKDVELRCDPISGHTALYWYRQSLGQGLEFLIYFQGNSAPDKSGLPSDRFSAERTGGSVSTLTIQRTQQEDSAVYLCASSLGVGGVAKNIQYFGAGTRLSVL.

The chain has TRBV5-1 and TRBJ2-2; perhaps TRBD2 as D (6 bases). V was pared by 4 bases and J by 1 base, with 11 bases between. From germline, CDR1 is SGHRS and CDR2 YFSETQ. The CDR3 runs 15 residues. Written as DNA, the CDR3 is TGCGCCAGCAGCCCAGGGACTCTGAACACCGGGGAGCTGTTTTTT. It encodes CASSPGTLNTGELFF.

The CDR3 here is CASTKTSGRVNEQFF. The CDR3 DNA is TGTGCCAGCACCAAAACTAGCGGGAGGGTGAATGAGCAGTTCTTC. V and J are TRBV5-4 and TRBJ2-1, with 13 bases fitting TRBD2. CDR1 is SGHNT, CDR2 YYREEE, per germline (reference sequence). CDR3 length equals 15 residues. After removal of 6 bases from V and 7 bases from J, the junction contained 7 bases not matched to a gene. The full variable domain, with the rest looked up from reference TRBV5-4 and TRBJ2-1, is ETGVTQSPTHLIKTRGQQVTLRCSSQSGHNTVSWYQQALGQGPQFIFQYYREEENGRGNFPPRFSGLQFPNYSSELNVNALELDDSALYLCASTKTSGRVNEQFFGPGTRLTVL.

V gene TRBV6-5 combines with J gene TRBJ2-1, with D possibly matching TRBD2 (7 bases). CDR1 is MNHEY, CDR2 SVGAGI, per germline. Trimming stripped 2 bases from V and 4 bases from J, with 15 bases between. This CDR3 contains 16 residues. DNA for the CDR3: TGTGCCAGCAGTTACGGCCAGGGAGGGGGTTACAATGAGCAGTTCTTC. Its protein is CASSYGQGGGYNEQFF.